This TCR beta chain was recorded in a study of T cell changes during pregnancy in multiple sclerosis. Using immunoSEQ multiplex PCR, the repertoire was profiled, and TCRdb retains in-frame clones only, with some absent. The sample carries about 46,000 clones, around nine tenths recorded once. The germline V gene encodes CDR1 SGHNT and CDR2 YYREEE (reference sequence). The CDR3 totals 15 residues. The V and J ends lost 3 bases and 0 bases respectively, with 11 bases between them. The sequencing here drew on CD4+ T cells from peripheral blood mononuclear cells, taken in the second trimester of pregnancy. This receptor was obtained from a female donor in good health, enrolled as a control in a pregnancy study. The chain recombines TRBV5-4 with TRBJ2-3; possibly TRBD1 for D (6 bases). The CDR3 DNA reads as TGTGCCAGCAGCTCGGGACACATAAGCACAGATACGCAGTATTTT. Protein: CASSSGHISTDTQYF.